The 16 T cell receptor beta chains reported below all come from one sample, sequenced in a study of cytomegalovirus exposure and HLA in healthy donors. Use of 60 Vbeta and 13 Jbeta primers characterized the PCR. The repertoire was sequenced with immunoSEQ multiplex PCR; TCRdb's copy has only in-frame clones and lacks some. In the table there are approximately 110,000 clones, under 85% of which are singletons. Specimen: PBMCs. The source of these receptors is a woman aged 40 to 50 in good health and CMV-seropositive.

The J gene is TRBJ1-1, the V gene TRBV19; 9 positions agree with TRBD1. The V segment lost 4 bases and the J segment 7 bases; nucleotides outside the gene matches: 16. The CDR3 contains 17 residues. In germline, CDR1 is LNHDA, CDR2 SQIVND (reference sequence). CDR3 DNA: TGTGCCAGTAGTACTCTCCTAAGGGACAGGGAACAATTTGAAGCTTTCTTT. Its protein product is CASSTLLRDREQFEAFF.

The rearrangement joins TRBV5-1 to TRBJ2-5; 14 nucleotides match TRBD2. CDR3 length equals 16 residues. Trimming removed 0 bases from V and 2 bases from J; junction bases left unmatched: 0. Germline CDR1 and CDR2: SGHRS and YFSETQ. The CDR3 loop reads CASSLGLAGGQETQYF. Here the CDR3 DNA reads TGCGCCAGCAGCTTGGGACTAGCGGGGGGGCAAGAGACCCAGTACTTC.

The rearrangement uses TRBV5-1 and TRBJ2-5, with 9 bases fitting TRBD2. The CDR3 covers 14 residues. The junction had 9 bases not matched to a gene; V was cut back by 7 bases and J by 5 bases. CDR1 and CDR2 (germline): SGHRS, YFSETQ. Written as DNA, the CDR3 is TGCGCCAGCGTACGAGCGGGAGGCGGGGAGACCCAGTACTTC. Translated, it gives CASVRAGGGETQYF. Full variable domain (rest looked up from reference TRBV5-1 and TRBJ2-5): KAGVTQTPRYLIKTRGQQVTLSCSPISGHRSVSWYQQTPGQGLQFLFEYFSETQRNKGNFPGRFSGRQFSNSRSEMNVSTLELGDSALYLCASVRAGGGETQYFGPGTRLLVL.

This clone appeared a few times. This chain uses TRBV5-8 with TRBJ2-7, with TRBD1 matching over 7 bases. Germline assignment: CDR1 SGHTS and CDR2 YDEGEE. The CDR3 length is 16 residues. V dropped 6 bases and J dropped 5; count of bases not matched to a gene: 17. The CDR3 sequence is CASTLGTEDRSDEQYF. The CDR3 bases are TGTGCCAGCACCCTTGGGACAGAGGATCGATCCGACGAGCAGTACTTC.

V usage is TRBV7-8 and J usage is TRBJ2-1, with TRBD2 matching over 8 bases. CDR1 and CDR2 from the germline V gene are SGHVS and FQNEAQ. J was trimmed by 2 bases and V by 0 bases; bases with no gene match: 9. The CDR3 has 18 amino acids. The CDR3 protein is CASSLALRLAGPYNEQFF. The DNA of the CDR3 is TGTGCCAGCAGCTTAGCGCTTCGGCTAGCGGGCCCCTACAATGAGCAGTTCTTC. The variable domain in full, with the rest retrieved from reference TRBV7-8 and TRBJ2-1, is GAGVSQSPRYKVAKRGQDVALRCDPISGHVSLFWYQQALGQGPEFLTYFQNEAQLDKSGLPSDRFFAERPEGSVSTLKIQRTQQEDSAVYLCASSLALRLAGPYNEQFFGPGTRLTVL.

The CDR3 spells CASSLQRSSYEQYF. As DNA, the CDR3 is TGTGCCAGCAGCTTACAGAGGAGCTCCTACGAGCAGTACTTC. The chain employs TRBV11-2 and TRBJ2-7, with D unclear. The V and J ends lost 2 bases and 0 bases respectively, with 8 bases between them. The germline CDR1 and CDR2 sequences are SGHAT and FQNNGV. The CDR3 is 14 amino acids.

The chain combines TRBV11-2 with TRBJ2-3, with TRBD2 matching 10 bases. The CDR3 is made up of 16 amino acids. V shed 4 bases and J 2 bases; nucleotides not matched to a gene: 6. The germline gives CDR1 SGHAT, CDR2 FQNNGV. CDR3 coding DNA: TGTGCCAGCAGCTCCGAGCGGGAGGGATACACAGATACGCAGTATTTT. As protein: CASSSEREGYTDTQYF.

Notes on this clone: Different DNA sequences within this sample yield the same CDR3. The chain recombines TRBV5-1 with TRBJ2-7, with TRBD2 matching over 8 bases. The CDR3 is made up of 14 amino acids. V gave up 0 bases and J gave up 3 bases; unmatched junction bases: 2. Germline lookup yields CDR1 SGHRS and CDR2 YFSETQ. The CDR3 DNA reads TGCGCCAGCAGCTTGGGGAGCGGGAGCTACGAGCAGTACTTC. It codes for CASSLGSGSYEQYF.

The J gene is TRBJ2-2, the V gene TRBV19, with D hard to call. The CDR3 contains 15 residues. Germline V gives CDR1 LNHDA, CDR2 SQIVND (reference sequence). Deletions cut 1 base from V and 1 base from J, with 7 bases between. CDR3 residues: CASSIVLGNTGELFF. In nucleotides, the CDR3 is TGTGCCAGTAGTATAGTACTTGGGAACACCGGGGAGCTGTTTTTT.

The genes are TRBV28 and TRBJ2-7; 9 positions match TRBD2. The CDR3 spans 17 residues. Germline V gives CDR1 MDHEN, CDR2 SYDVKM. The ends lost 2 bases at V and 3 bases at J; junction bases unmatched: 11. CDR3 sequence: CASSLGSGSFISYEQYF. The CDR3 nucleotides are TGTGCCAGCAGTTTAGGTAGCGGGAGTTTTATTAGCTACGAGCAGTACTTC.

The V gene is TRBV5-4, the J gene TRBJ2-2; D might be TRBD1 (6 bases). V lost 0 bases, J lost 1 base, and 13 bases lay in between. The CDR3 is made up of 17 amino acids. The V gene's germline CDR1 is SGHNT and CDR2 YYREEE (reference sequence). The CDR3 loop reads CASSLGTGLLNTGELFF. The CDR3, as DNA: TGTGCCAGCAGCTTGGGAACAGGGTTATTGAACACCGGGGAGCTGTTTTTT.

The rearrangement uses TRBV5-1 and TRBJ1-1; maybe TRBD1 (5 bases). Germline V gene sequence: CDR1 SGHRS, CDR2 YFSETQ. The CDR3 extends over 13 amino acids. V lost 5 bases and J lost 1, with 9 bases in between. The CDR3 here is CASRPTENTEAFF. CDR3 bases: TGCGCCAGCAGGCCGACAGAGAACACTGAAGCTTTCTTT.

This clone came up a few times. The chain has TRBV15 and TRBJ2-3; 13 nucleotides match TRBD2. The V segment lost 1 base and the J segment 4 bases; nucleotides outside the gene matches: 5. The CDR3 totals 17 residues. Germline CDR1 LNHNV, CDR2 YYDKDF (reference sequence). In DNA, the CDR3 is TGTGCCACCAGCAGAGTCGGACTAGCGGGAGATTCAGATACGCAGTATTTT. It codes for CATSRVGLAGDSDTQYF. The entire variable domain, with the rest obtained from reference TRBV15 and TRBJ2-3, is as follows: DAMVIQNPRYQVTQFGKPVTLSCSQTLNHNVMYWYQQKSSQAPKLLFHYYDKDFNNEADTPDNFQSRRPNTSFCFLDIRSPGLGDTAMYLCATSRVGLAGDSDTQYFGPGTRLTVL.

The chain uses TRBV4-1 and TRBJ1-5; 7 bases line up with TRBD1. In germline, CDR1 is MGHRA, CDR2 YSYEKL. V shed 5 bases, J shed 0 bases, and the junction held 10 bases outside the gene matches. There are 17 residues in the CDR3. CDR3 DNA: TGCGCCAGCAGCTTCTCCGGGACAGATTTTAGCAATCAGCCCCAGCATTTT. This codes for CASSFSGTDFSNQPQHF.

In the case of this clone: A read error may produce the germline difference seen at one junction end. V usage is TRBV4-3 and J usage is TRBJ1-2, with TRBD1 matching over 7 bases. CDR1 and CDR2 (germline): LGHNA, YSLEER. The CDR3 loop spans 17 amino acids. As DNA, the CDR3 is TGCACCAGCAGCCAAGATCCGAGTGAGGGGGCCGGTAATGGCTACACCTTC. Encoded protein: CTSSQDPSEGAGNGYTF.

A remark on this clone: One end of the junction fails to match germline, which may point to a read error. V usage is TRBV5-4 and J usage is TRBJ2-5; a weak D match, TRBD1 (6 bases). The last part of the DNA fits TRBJ2-7 better; the J call may be wrong. CDR3 length: 14 residues. Germline V gives CDR1 SGHNT, CDR2 YYREEE (reference sequence). The CDR3 here is CASSTRDNSYEQYF. The CDR3 bases are TGCGCCAGCAGCACCCGGGACAACTCCTACGAGCAGTACTTC.